This T cell receptor (beta chain) is from a study of siplizumab effects on memory and regulatory T cells. This CDR3 region has 14 residues. CDR1 SNHLY and CDR2 FYNNEI come from the germline V gene. With 5 bases removed from V and 3 bases from J, the gap between germline ends came to 14 bases. This clone was detected once. Its antigen is unknown. Each sample had roughly 10^5 TCR templates assayed. Sequencing was performed with immunoSEQ multiplex PCR; in TCRdb, only in-frame clones are kept and a portion is missing. This table has roughly 120,000 clones, about 91% appearing once. Study results and caveats: Naive T cells were seemingly more diverse than memory cells, and major contributions to the alloresponse seemed to be made by them.

The sequence came from a human donor in good health. This chain connects TRBV2 to TRBJ2-7, with D possibly being TRBD1 or TRBD2 (5 bases each). Source material: Tregs sorted from blood. CDR3 in DNA: TGTGCCAGCAGTCGGGACCTCAGTGTCTACGAGCAGTACTTC. It is translated as CASSRDLSVYEQYF.